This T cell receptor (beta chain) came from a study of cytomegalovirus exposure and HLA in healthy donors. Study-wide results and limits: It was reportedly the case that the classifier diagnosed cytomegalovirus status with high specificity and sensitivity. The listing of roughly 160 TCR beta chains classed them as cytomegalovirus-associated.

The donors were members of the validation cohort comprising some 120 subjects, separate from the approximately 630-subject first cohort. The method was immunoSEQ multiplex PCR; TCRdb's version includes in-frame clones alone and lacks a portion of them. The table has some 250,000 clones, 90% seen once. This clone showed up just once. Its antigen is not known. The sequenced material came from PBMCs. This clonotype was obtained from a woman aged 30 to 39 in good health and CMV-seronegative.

CDR3 coding DNA: TGTGCAAGTCGCTTAGCAGCTAGCGGTTATTACGAGCAGTACTTC. This encodes CASRLAASGYYEQYF. V and J are TRBV12-2 and TRBJ2-7; the table calls TRBD2, which could not be checked here. TRBV12-2 is a recognized pseudogene. The CDR3 covers 15 residues.